A selection of T cell receptor beta chains follows, all from one sample in a study of cytomegalovirus exposure and HLA in healthy donors. TCRdb's copy holds only in-frame clones and misses some; the assay was immunoSEQ multiplex PCR. This table has tens of thousands of clones, around 94% appearing once. The sequenced material came from PBMCs. These receptors came from a woman aged 18-29 years in good health and CMV-seropositive. The CDR3 runs from the conserved cysteine through the conserved F or W. D genes are given only for firm matches. Size tells how often a clone was seen (once, few, many) or the class of an expanded clone, and some rows leave it out.

V,size,length,J,D,DNA,CDR3
TRBV7-9,once,16,TRBJ2-1,-,TGTGCCAGCAGCTTATCTAGGCAGTCTTCCTACAATGAGCAGTTCTTC,CASSLSRQSSYNEQFF
TRBV2,-,13,TRBJ2-7,-,TGTGCCAGCAGTGAAGGAGGAAGCTACGAGCAGTACTTC,CASSEGGSYEQYF
TRBV9,-,13,TRBJ2-3,TRBD1,TGTGCCAGCAGCGTAGGAGGGACAGTTGCGCAGTATTTT,CASSVGGTVAQYF
TRBV11-2,-,15,TRBJ2-7,TRBD1,TGTGCCAGCAGCTGGCGGGACAGGGGTCCGTACGAGCAGTACTTC,CASSWRDRGPYEQYF
TRBV6-4,-,16,TRBJ2-6,-,TGTGCCAGCAGTGACTTCCACGGCTCTGGGGCCAACGTCCTGACTTTC,CASSDFHGSGANVLTF
TRBV5-6,-,18,TRBJ1-2,-,TGTGCCAGCAGCTTCGCAGTGGCAGGGATTAATCGGCTCTATGGCTACACCTTC,CASSFAVAGINRLYGYTF
TRBV7-6,-,16,TRBJ2-2,TRBD1,TGTGCCAGCAGCTTAGGGGGGACAGGGGCAGGCGGGGAGCTGTTTTTT,CASSLGGTGAGGELFF
TRBV7-3,few,15,TRBJ2-3,TRBD2,TGTGCCAGCAGCTTGGCGGGAGTGAGCACAGATACGCAGTATTTT,CASSLAGVSTDTQYF
TRBV2,-,13,TRBJ1-1,TRBD1,TGTGCCAGCAGTGTATGGTGGGGACAGGAAGCTTTCTTT,CASSVWWGQEAFF
TRBV29-1,-,15,TRBJ2-3,TRBD1,TGCAGCGTTGAACCGGGACAGGAAAGCACAGATACGCAGTATTTT,CSVEPGQESTDTQYF
TRBV21-1,-,16,TRBJ2-7,-,TGTGCCAGCAGCAAGAAATTTAACAGGGTAGGAAACGAGCAGTACTTC,CASSKKFNRVGNEQYF
TRBV2,-,13,TRBJ1-3,-,TGTGCCAGCAGCATGAGAAATGGAAACACCATATATTTT,CASSMRNGNTIYF
TRBV19,-,13,TRBJ1-5,-,TGTGCCAGTAGTACCCGGGTATCTCAGCCCCAGCATTTT,CASSTRVSQPQHF
TRBV5-1,-,16,TRBJ1-1,TRBD1,TGCGCCAGCAGCTTGGTAACTTTCAGGGGGGACACTGAAGCTTTCTTT,CASSLVTFRGDTEAFF
TRBV11-2,-,15,TRBJ1-1,TRBD1,TGTGCCAGCACCCCAGTCACAGGGGGAAACACTGAAGCTTTCTTT,CASTPVTGGNTEAFF
TRBV5-5,-,13,TRBJ1-4,-,TGTGCCAGCAGCTCCGGGAGAAATGAAAAACTGTTTTTT,CASSSGRNEKLFF
TRBV13,-,18,TRBJ2-5,TRBD2,TGTGCCAGCAGCTTAGTAGGTAGCGGGTACAATGGGGGAGAGACCCAGTACTTC,CASSLVGSGYNGGETQYF
TRBV18,-,16,TRBJ1-5,-,TGTGCCAGCTCACCCCTCGACAGGAATAGCAATCAGCCCCAGCATTTT,CASSPLDRNSNQPQHF
TRBV7-9,-,16,TRBJ2-3,TRBD2,TGTGCCAGCAGCATGCTAGCGGGCTTCAGCACAGATACGCAGTATTTT,CASSMLAGFSTDTQYF
TRBV6-4,-,15,TRBJ2-1,-,TGTGCCAGCAGTGACTCAGCTCTTGGGGGGAATGAGCAGTTCTTC,CASSDSALGGNEQFF
TRBV19,-,13,TRBJ2-3,-,TGTGCCAGTAGTAGGGGGCTGGCAGATACGCAGTATTTT,CASSRGLADTQYF
TRBV6-6,-,16,TRBJ2-1,TRBD2,TGTGCCAGCAGTTACTCCGGGAGGGCCCGATCCAATGAGCAGTTCTTC,CASSYSGRARSNEQFF
TRBV19,-,14,TRBJ1-2,TRBD1,TGTGCCAGTAGTACACAGGGGCAAGAGAGTGGCTACACCTTC,CASSTQGQESGYTF
TRBV7-8,-,18,TRBJ2-6,TRBD1,TGTGCCAGCAGCTTTGGGCCAGGGGGCGCGAATGGGGCCAACGTCCTGACTTTC,CASSFGPGGANGANVLTF
TRBV29-1,-,16,TRBJ2-1,TRBD2,TGCAGCGTCCGCCGACTAGCGGTAAACTCCTACAATGAGCAGTTCTTC,CSVRRLAVNSYNEQFF
TRBV19,-,15,TRBJ2-1,TRBD1,TGTGCCAGTAGTCTCACAGGGGCCAGAGGCAATGAGCAGTTCTTC,CASSLTGARGNEQFF
TRBV7-2,-,15,TRBJ1-5,-,TGTGCCAGCAACTCAGCTGGGGGCTACAATCAGCCCCAGCATTTT,CASNSAGGYNQPQHF
TRBV5-1,-,15,TRBJ2-7,TRBD1,TGCGCCAGCAGCTTGGCCTCAGGGGGAGTTTACGAGCAGTACTTC,CASSLASGGVYEQYF
TRBV15,-,15,TRBJ2-7,-,TGTGCCACCAGCAGATTGGACAGCAAAGCCTACGAGCAGTACTTC,CATSRLDSKAYEQYF
TRBV7-2,-,15,TRBJ2-1,-,TGTGCCAGCAGCTTAGCCCAGGGTTTGCACAATGAGCAGTTCTTC,CASSLAQGLHNEQFF
TRBV28,once,15,TRBJ2-3,-,TGTGCCAGCAGTTTAGGGGGGGGCCGTACAGATACGCAGTATTTT,CASSLGGGRTDTQYF
TRBV4-2,-,16,TRBJ1-4,TRBD1,TGTGCCAGCTTCCCGAGTCCGGGACAGGGATATGAAAAACTGTTTTTT,CASFPSPGQGYEKLFF
TRBV30,-,17,TRBJ2-3,TRBD2,TGTGCCTGGAGTGTAATTCTCACTAGCGGTATCAGTGCTACGCAGTATTTT,CAWSVILTSGISATQYF
TRBV7-2,-,14,TRBJ1-1,TRBD1,TGTGCCAGCAGCTCGCCAGGGGGCTTCACTGAAGCTTTCTTT,CASSSPGGFTEAFF
TRBV18,-,15,TRBJ2-7,TRBD1,TGTGCCAGCTCACCGGGGGGACAGGGGGGCTACGAGCAGTACTTC,CASSPGGQGGYEQYF
TRBV4-3,-,15,TRBJ2-1,-,TGCGCCAGCAGCCAAGTCCTAGCGCTCTGGCATGAGCAGTTCTTC,CASSQVLALWHEQFF
TRBV2,-,16,TRBJ2-5,TRBD2,TGTGCCAGCAGTGAGACTAGCGGGGGGGCATTGGAGACCCAGTACTTC,CASSETSGGALETQYF
TRBV28,-,14,TRBJ1-2,TRBD1,TGTGCCAGCAGTAACCTGGACAGGGGGCTTGGCTACACCTTC,CASSNLDRGLGYTF
TRBV5-6,-,15,TRBJ2-7,TRBD2,TGTGCCAGCAGCTTGGTATTAGCGGGAGATTACGAGCAGTACTTC,CASSLVLAGDYEQYF
TRBV5-6,-,17,TRBJ2-7,TRBD2,TGTGCCAGCAGCTACCGCGGACTAGCGGGGCTAGGTGGCGAGCAGTACTTC,CASSYRGLAGLGGEQYF
TRBV2,-,14,TRBJ2-5,TRBD1,TGTGCCAGCAGCCTCCCCAGAGGGGGCGCGACCCAGTACTTC,CASSLPRGGATQYF
TRBV29-1,-,17,TRBJ2-5,TRBD2,TGCAGCGTTATACGGGGTCTAGCGGGGGGGACCCAAGAGACCCAGTACTTC,CSVIRGLAGGTQETQYF
TRBV11-3,-,14,TRBJ2-1,-,TGTGCCAGCAGCTTAGACCCGACTAGAAATGAGCAGTTCTTC,CASSLDPTRNEQFF
TRBV7-9,once,17,TRBJ2-5,-,TGTGCCAGCAGCTTATTTAAGATGCGGGGTCTCCAAGAGACCCAGTACTTC,CASSLFKMRGLQETQYF
TRBV6-6,-,14,TRBJ2-7,-,TGTGCCAGCTCCTTAGCGTTACCGTCCTACGAGCAGTACTTC,CASSLALPSYEQYF
TRBV28,-,16,TRBJ2-3,TRBD1,TGTGCCAGCAGCATGGTAGGGGGCCTTAGCACAGATACGCAGTATTTT,CASSMVGGLSTDTQYF
TRBV6-6,-,13,TRBJ1-1,-,TGTGCCGGGTTCAGCGGGGTTGGCACTGAAGCTTTCTTT,CAGFSGVGTEAFF
TRBV4-2,-,16,TRBJ2-1,TRBD2,TGTGCCAGCAGCCCCGTACTAGCGGGATCATACAATGAGCAGTTCTTC,CASSPVLAGSYNEQFF
TRBV28,once,19,TRBJ2-6,-,TGTGCCAGCAGTTTATCGGGTCTTGGGAGGTTCTCTGGGGCCAACGTCCTGACTTTC,CASSLSGLGRFSGANVLTF
TRBV11-3,-,16,TRBJ2-3,TRBD2,TGTGCCAGCAGCTCGGGTTCTAGCGGGAGCACAGATACGCAGTATTTT,CASSSGSSGSTDTQYF